This is a list of T cell receptor beta chains from one sample in a study of blood T cell repertoires in COVID-19. Sequencing was performed with immunoSEQ multiplex PCR; in TCRdb, only in-frame clones are kept and a portion is missing. The sample lists 300,000 to 350,000 clones; 90% were seen once. What was sequenced was peripheral blood. These receptors all come from a woman younger than 45 with COVID-19, enrolled during active disease. The CDR3 runs from the conserved cysteine through the conserved F or W. D genes are given only for firm matches. For some rows the clone size is stated as once, few or many, or as a class when expanded; others skip it.

>.|TRBJ1-2|TRBV4-3|TRBD1|13
CASSGTGDWGYTF
TGCGCCAGCAGCGGGACAGGGGATTGGGGCTACACCTTC
>.|TRBJ2-4|TRBV28|TRBD2|15
CASSFGGLAKNIQYF
TGTGCCAGCAGTTTCGGGGGGTTGGCCAAAAACATTCAGTACTTC
>.|TRBJ1-3|TRBV30|TRBD1|15
CAWSAGTVSGNTIYF
TGTGCCTGGAGTGCAGGGACAGTCTCTGGAAACACCATATATTTT
>few|TRBJ2-2|TRBV4-1|TRBD2|15
CASSPGLAVTGELFF
TGCGCCAGCAGCCCAGGACTAGCTGTCACCGGGGAGCTGTTTTTT
>.|TRBJ2-5|TRBV29-1|.|14
CSSLGQGRWETQYF
TGCAGTTCCCTCGGGCAGGGGCGATGGGAGACCCAGTACTTC
>.|TRBJ1-4|TRBV6-2/TRBV6-3|.|15
CASSRSRGGGEKLFF
TGTGCCAGCAGTAGGTCCCGTGGCGGCGGTGAAAAACTGTTTTTT
>few|TRBJ1-1|TRBV5-6|.|11
CASSPDLEAFF
TGTGCCAGCAGCCCAGATTTGGAAGCTTTCTTT
>.|TRBJ1-1|TRBV19|TRBD1|14
CASSMSDRAFEAFF
TGTGCCAGTAGTATGTCGGACAGGGCCTTCGAAGCTTTCTTT
>.|TRBJ2-1|TRBV11-2|TRBD2|15
CASSPWTSGMREQFF
TGTGCCAGCAGCCCCTGGACTAGCGGGATGAGGGAGCAGTTCTTC
>.|TRBJ2-1|TRBV27|.|16
CASSPIRSSSYNEQFF
TGTGCCAGCAGCCCAATCCGGTCCTCGAGCTACAATGAGCAGTTCTTC
>.|TRBJ2-5|TRBV5-1|.|15
CASTQTGQLQETQYF
TGCGCCAGCACCCAAACCGGACAGCTCCAAGAGACCCAGTACTTC
>.|TRBJ1-6|TRBV3-1/TRBV3-2|.|14
CASSQEVGNSPLHF
TGTGCCAGCAGCCAAGAAGTGGGCAATTCACCCCTCCACTTT
>.|TRBJ1-2|TRBV11-3|.|17
CASSLFSQVGANYGYTF
TGTGCCAGCAGCTTATTCTCTCAGGTAGGGGCTAACTATGGCTACACCTTC
>few|TRBJ2-7|TRBV3-1/TRBV3-2|.|14
CASSQDGSGRQQYF
TGTGCCAGCAGCCAAGATGGGTCAGGGAGGCAGCAGTACTTC
>.|TRBJ1-1|TRBV5-1|.|11
CASSLADEAFF
TGCGCCAGCAGCTTGGCAGATGAAGCTTTCTTT
>.|TRBJ2-1|TRBV6-5|TRBD2|15
CASRGEAGGYNEQFF
TGTGCCAGCAGGGGGGAAGCGGGAGGATACAATGAGCAGTTCTTC
>.|TRBJ2-1|TRBV24-1|.|14
CATARRQGFNEQFF
TGTGCCACTGCAAGGCGGCAGGGGTTCAATGAGCAGTTCTTC
>.|TRBJ1-1|TRBV21-1|.|21
CASSKNPEAPGQKNLNTEAFF
TGTGCCAGCAGCAAAAATCCAGAGGCTCCGGGACAGAAAAACCTGAACACTGAAGCTTTCTTT
>.|TRBJ1-2|TRBV5-6|TRBD1|13
CASSPDRNYGYTF
TGTGCCAGCAGCCCGGACAGGAACTATGGCTACACCTTC
>.|TRBJ1-1|TRBV30|.|13
CAWRGGYATEAFF
TGTGCCTGGAGAGGAGGGTATGCCACTGAAGCTTTCTTT
>.|TRBJ1-6|TRBV27|.|13
CASSLTRGSPLHF
TGTGCCAGCAGTCTAACCCGGGGTTCACCCCTCCACTTT
>.|TRBJ1-3|TRBV28|TRBD1|15
CASSFPGTGRNTIYF
TGTGCCAGCAGTTTCCCCGGGACAGGGAGAAACACCATATATTTT
>.|TRBJ2-7|TRBV13|.|16
CASSLGLGAGVGEQYF
TGTGCCAGCAGCTTAGGCCTGGGGGCGGGAGTGGGTGAGCAGTACTTC
>.|TRBJ1-1|TRBV19|.|15
CASSIGEPANTEAFF
TGTGCCAGTAGTATTGGAGAGCCGGCTAACACTGAAGCTTTCTTT
>.|TRBJ2-7|TRBV5-6|.|15
CASSLAPGNLYEQYF
TGTGCCAGCAGCTTGGCTCCAGGAAACCTTTACGAGCAGTACTTC
>.|TRBJ1-1|TRBV14|.|14
CASSQDTGGTEAFF
TGTGCCAGCAGCCAAGATACCGGGGGAACTGAAGCTTTCTTT
>.|TRBJ1-1|TRBV24-1|TRBD1|13
CATSDSRTGEAFF
TGTGCCACCAGTGATTCGCGGACAGGGGAAGCTTTCTTT
>.|TRBJ2-3|TRBV4-3|.|16
CASSQVAGLAKDTQYF
TGCGCCAGCAGCCAGGTCGCAGGCCTAGCAAAAGATACGCAGTATTTT
>.|TRBJ1-2|TRBV28|.|16
CASTVGGAREDYGYTF
TGTGCCAGCACCGTAGGGGGGGCGCGGGAGGACTATGGCTACACCTTC
>once|TRBJ2-3|TRBV10-2|TRBD2|16
CASSESQLADTDTQYF
TGCGCCAGCAGTGAGTCGCAACTAGCGGACACAGATACGCAGTATTTT
>.|TRBJ1-4|TRBV4-2|TRBD1|16
CASSPTGGATNEKLFF
TGTGCCAGCAGCCCAACAGGGGGCGCAACTAATGAAAAACTGTTTTTT
>.|TRBJ1-5|TRBV28|TRBD1|15
CASSTGQGMNQPQHF
TGTGCCAGCAGTACAGGACAGGGGATGAATCAGCCCCAGCATTTT
>.|TRBJ2-3|TRBV4-3|.|19
CASSQEGSAGGSITDTQYF
TGCGCCAGCAGCCAAGAAGGGTCGGCTGGCGGGTCGATCACAGATACGCAGTATTTT
>few|TRBJ1-4|TRBV5-1|.|15
CASSLGAGDNEKLFF
TGCGCCAGCAGCTTGGGGGCAGGGGATAATGAAAAACTGTTTTTT
>once|TRBJ2-7|TRBV21-1|.|15
CASSRVAGGCNEQYF
TGTGCCAGCAGCAGGGTAGCGGGAGGTTGCAACGAGCAGTACTTC
>.|TRBJ1-5|TRBV15|TRBD1|15
CATSKGQGYNQPQHF
TGTGCCACCAGCAAAGGACAGGGTTACAATCAGCCCCAGCATTTT
>.|TRBJ1-6|TRBV30|.|15
CAWRAGPRYNSPLHF
TGTGCCTGGAGAGCGGGACCCCGCTATAATTCACCCCTCCACTTT
>.|TRBJ2-3|TRBV7-2|TRBD2|17
CASSFSVSGSHTDTQYF
TGTGCCAGCAGCTTTTCCGTTAGCGGGAGCCACACAGATACGCAGTATTTT
>.|TRBJ2-7|TRBV6-5|.|16
CASSYSRAGSAYEQYF
TGTGCCAGCAGTTACTCGAGGGCGGGATCCGCCTACGAGCAGTACTTC
>.|TRBJ2-5|TRBV24-1|.|13
CATSDFTGETQYF
TGTGCCACCAGTGATTTTACAGGGGAGACCCAGTACTTC
>.|TRBJ2-3|TRBV3-1/TRBV3-2|TRBD2|16
CASSQGVAGWSDTQYF
TGTGCCAGCAGCCAAGGGGTAGCGGGATGGTCAGATACGCAGTATTTT
>.|TRBJ2-1|TRBV4-1|TRBD1|16
CASSQGAGTAYNEQFF
TGCGCCAGCAGCCAAGGAGCCGGGACAGCCTACAATGAGCAGTTCTTC